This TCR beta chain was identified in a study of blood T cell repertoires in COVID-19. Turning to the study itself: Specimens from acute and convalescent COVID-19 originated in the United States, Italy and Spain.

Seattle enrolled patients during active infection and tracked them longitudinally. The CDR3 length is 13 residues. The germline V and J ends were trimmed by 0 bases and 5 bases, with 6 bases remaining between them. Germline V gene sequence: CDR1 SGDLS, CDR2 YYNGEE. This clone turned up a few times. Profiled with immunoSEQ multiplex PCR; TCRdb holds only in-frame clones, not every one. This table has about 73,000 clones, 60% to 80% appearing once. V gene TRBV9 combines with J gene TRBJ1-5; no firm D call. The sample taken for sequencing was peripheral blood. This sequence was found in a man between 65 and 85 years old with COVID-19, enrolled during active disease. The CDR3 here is CASSVGTHQPQHF. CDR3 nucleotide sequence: TGTGCCAGCAGCGTAGGAACACATCAGCCCCAGCATTTT. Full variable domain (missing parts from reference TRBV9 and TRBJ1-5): DSGVTQTPKHLITATGQRVTLRCSPRSGDLSVYWYQQSLDQGLQFLIQYYNGEERAKGNILERFSAQQFPDLHSELNLSSLELGDSALYFCASSVGTHQPQHFGDGTRLSIL.